This entry lists 24 T cell receptor beta chains sequenced from one sample in a study of blood T cells in healthy people across ages. For the second PCR, which ran for about 6 to 12 cycles, a sample-barcoded 5' primer and a J-beta primer mix were used. TCRdb reanalysed the 5' RACE reads using MiXCR and keeps one entry per CDR3 protein. The sample lists hundreds of thousands of distinct CDR3 sequences; around 20% were seen once. Specimen: blood. All receptors derive from a man between 65 and 80 years old in good health.

This clonotype was counted a few times. V and J are TRBV9 and TRBJ2-5, with 7 bases identical to TRBD1. Near its end, the DNA agrees better with TRBJ2-1, so the J call may be wrong. In germline, CDR1 is SGDLS, CDR2 YYNGEE. The CDR3 runs to 15 residues. DNA for the CDR3: TGTGCCAGCAGCGTGGCTGGGACAGTTGACAATGAGCAGTTCTTC. Encoded protein: CASSVAGTVDNEQFF.

This clonotype was recorded a few times. This chain uses TRBV14 with TRBJ1-2; D ambiguous. CDR3 length: 13 residues. Between the trimmed V and J ends, which lost 4 bases and 8 bases, there was a span of 14 bases. Per the germline V gene, CDR1 is SGHDN and CDR2 is FVKESK. This CDR3 reads CASSPKNVGGYTF. The CDR3 bases are TGTGCCAGCAGCCCTAAAAACGTAGGGGGCTACACCTTC.

This clonotype was counted many times. The CDR3 loop is CSAPGQGASYNEQFF. The CDR3, as DNA: TGCAGCGCTCCAGGACAGGGGGCTTCCTACAATGAGCAGTTCTTC. The chain couples TRBV29-1 to TRBJ2-1; 11 positions match TRBD1. The V segment lost 7 bases and the J segment 1 base; nucleotides outside the gene matches: 6. This CDR3 spans 15 amino acids. Germline CDR1 reads SQVTM; CDR2 reads ANQGSEA.

The count of this clonotype is one. The V call is TRBV12-3 or TRBV12-4, the J call TRBJ2-5; perhaps TRBD1 as D (5 bases). The CDR3 runs to 14 residues. Trimming took 1 base from V and 5 from J, leaving 11 bases between them. Here the CDR3 DNA reads TGTGCCAGCAGTTTAGTAGGGGTGGTGGAGACCCAGTACTTC. Encoded protein: CASSLVGVVETQYF.

The chain joins TRBV12-3 or TRBV12-4 to TRBJ2-1, with 9 bases matching TRBD2. V lost 4 bases, J lost 6 bases, and 7 bases stayed unmatched. CDR3 size: 15 residues. The CDR3 DNA sequence: TGTGCCAGCAGTTACGCTGCGGGAGGGAGCAATGAGCAGTTCTTC. It translates to CASSYAAGGSNEQFF.

This clonotype was seen ten or more times. The chain combines TRBV6-6 with TRBJ1-2, with 10 positions matching TRBD1. Germline loops: CDR1 MNHNY, CDR2 SVGAGI (reference sequence). The CDR3 loop spans 15 amino acids. J was trimmed by 4 bases and V by 6 bases; bases with no gene match: 8. The CDR3 here is CASSADRGSVYGYTF. The CDR3, as DNA: TGTGCCAGCAGCGCGGACAGGGGGAGCGTCTATGGCTACACCTTC.

This chain links TRBV7-2 with TRBJ2-5, with 10 bases that match TRBD1. The closer fit of TRBJ2-1 to the DNA end suggests the J call may be wrong. This CDR3 is 15 amino acids long. Germline V lookup: CDR1 SGHTA, CDR2 FQGNSA. The CDR3, as DNA: TGTGCCAGCAGCCCCCAAGGGGGACAGGGGAATGAGCAGTTCTTC. Translated: CASSPQGGQGNEQFF.

The table lists this clonotype with a few counts. The CDR3: CASSLGQVGEAFF. In nucleotides, the CDR3 is TGTGCCAGCAGCTTGGGACAGGTGGGCGAAGCTTTCTTT. The chain joins TRBV7-3 to TRBJ1-1, with 8 bases fitting TRBD1. Losses at the gene ends were 3 bases for V and 8 bases for J; bases not matched to a gene: 5. The CDR3 runs to 13 residues. CDR1 and CDR2 (germline): SGHTA, FQGTGA.

This clonotype appeared a few times. The chain employs TRBV28 and TRBJ2-1; unclear D gene. Trimming left V 4 bases short and J 3 bases short, with 10 bases between. Germline V CDR1 and CDR2: MDHEN, SYDVKM. CDR3 length: 14 residues. In nucleotides, the CDR3 is TGTGCCAGCAGTTCCCCTCCGGGCTACAATGAGCAGTTCTTC. It translates to CASSSPPGYNEQFF.

This clonotype was seen many times. The V gene is TRBV12-3 or TRBV12-4, the J gene TRBJ1-1; no firm D call. V was cut by 5 bases and J by 0 bases, with 4 bases left in between. CDR3 length: 12 residues. DNA for the CDR3: TGTGCCAGCAGTACCATGAACACTGAAGCTTTCTTT. This sequence encodes CASSTMNTEAFF.

This chain uses TRBV9 with TRBJ2-1, with 7 bases matching TRBD2. Trimming at V came to 0 bases and at J to 0 bases, leaving 9 bases not matched to a gene. The CDR3 covers 18 residues. Germline loops: CDR1 SGDLS, CDR2 YYNGEE. The CDR3 region is CASSVVSSGRSSYNEQFF. CDR3 coding DNA: TGTGCCAGCAGCGTAGTTTCTAGCGGACGGAGCTCCTACAATGAGCAGTTCTTC.

This clonotype was observed once. The chain links TRBV20-1 to TRBJ2-5; 10 bases match TRBD1. The ends lost 6 bases at V and 6 bases at J; junction bases unmatched: 13. CDR1 is DFQATT, CDR2 SNEGSKA, per germline (reference sequence). This CDR3 region has 15 residues. The CDR3 spells CSALPRTGGAKTQYF. The CDR3 DNA reads as TGCAGTGCCCTTCCACGGACAGGGGGGGCAAAGACCCAGTACTTC.

This clonotype has only a few counts. The chain has TRBV2 and TRBJ1-5; 7 bases match TRBD1. CDR3 length: 15 residues. With 8 bases clipped from V and 3 bases from J, the junction kept 10 bases outside the gene matches. Germline values: CDR1 SNHLY, CDR2 FYNNEI. The CDR3 region has the DNA TGTGCCAGCTCCGACACTGACAGGGACAATCAGCCCCAGCATTTT. Amino acid sequence: CASSDTDRDNQPQHF.

A note on this clonotype: Germline is not matched at one junction end, which may reflect a read error. This chain uses TRBV9 with TRBJ2-1, with D tentatively TRBD1 or TRBD2 (5 bases each). The germline CDR1 and CDR2 sequences are SGDLS and YYNGEE. This CDR3 contains 13 residues. The CDR3 sequence: CASNRDANNEQSF. For the CDR3, the DNA is TGTGCCAGCAATCGGGACGCAAACAATGAGCAGTCCTTC.

This rearrangement joins TRBV6-2 or TRBV6-3 to TRBJ1-5; possible D gene TRBD1, 6 bases. CDR1 and CDR2 (germline): MNHEY, SVGEGT. V gave up 6 bases and J gave up 6 bases, with 21 bases separating them. The CDR3 is 16 residues long. The CDR3 DNA sequence: TGTGCCAGCAGCCCGACAGGAGCTCCAAGGGGTCAGCCCCAGCATTTT. The encoded protein is CASSPTGAPRGQPQHF.

This clonotype was counted many times. The chain is built from TRBV18 and TRBJ2-1; 9 bases are shared with TRBD2. CDR3 size: 15 residues. Germline values: CDR1 KGHSH, CDR2 LQKENI. Trimming took 6 bases from V and 0 from J; bases not matched to a gene: 3. CDR3 region: CASSPAGGSYNEQFF. The CDR3 DNA is TGTGCCAGCTCTCCAGCGGGAGGCTCCTACAATGAGCAGTTCTTC.

The chain combines TRBV3-1 with TRBJ2-3, with TRBD2 identical over 8 bases. The CDR3 loop spans 15 amino acids. CDR1 LGHDT and CDR2 YNNKEL come from the germline V gene (reference sequence). Germline trimming cut 4 bases from V and 2 bases from J; bases unmatched to any gene: 5. CDR3 protein: CASSPRTSITDTQYF. CDR3 DNA: TGTGCCAGCAGCCCGAGGACTAGCATCACAGATACGCAGTATTTT.

This clonotype has more than one count but fewer than ten. The chain has TRBV27 and TRBJ2-7; D unclear. V shed 6 bases and J shed 6 bases, with 18 bases lying between them. The V gene's germline CDR1 is MNHEY and CDR2 SMNVEV (reference sequence). The CDR3 runs to 14 residues. The CDR3 region has the DNA TGTGCCAGCAGAGAAGTCGCTCCCAGCTCCGAGCAGTACTTC. It translates to CASREVAPSSEQYF.

This clonotype was counted a few times. The chain carries TRBV21-1 and TRBJ1-4. TRBV21-1 is described as a pseudogene. The CDR3 loop spans 15 amino acids. The DNA of the CDR3 is TGTGCCAGCAGCAAAGGGTGGGGAGGAAGGGAAAAACTGTTTTTT. Encoded protein: CASSKGWGGREKLFF.

The rearrangement uses TRBV12-3 or TRBV12-4 and TRBJ2-1; the D is unclear. This CDR3 is built from 14 residues. V was pared by 6 bases and J by 1 base, with 10 bases between. The CDR3 nucleotides are TGTGCCAGCAGGCTAGTAGGATCCTACAATGAGCAGTTCTTC. This translates into CASRLVGSYNEQFF.

This rearrangement joins TRBV7-9 to TRBJ2-7, with TRBD2 matching 9 bases. This CDR3 spans 16 amino acids. V lost 3 bases to trimming and J lost 7 bases; unmatched junction nucleotides: 13. Germline V CDR1 and CDR2: SEHNR, FQNEAQ (reference sequence). The CDR3 loop is CASSLSSGALKGEQYF. The CDR3 nucleotides read TGTGCCAGCAGCTTGTCTAGCGGGGCCCTCAAGGGGGAGCAGTACTTC.

The chain joins TRBV15 to TRBJ2-1; TRBD1 matches at 8 bases. V dropped 6 bases and J dropped 4; count of bases not matched to a gene: 5. Germline CDR1 LNHNV, CDR2 YYDKDF (reference sequence). This CDR3 spans 14 amino acids. The chain's CDR3 is CATRDTGGYNEQFF. In nucleotides, the CDR3 is TGTGCCACCAGAGACACAGGGGGTTACAATGAGCAGTTCTTC.

The V gene is TRBV4-1, the J gene TRBJ2-5, with D possibly TRBD1 on 5 matching bases. Germline V CDR1 and CDR2: MGHRA, YSYEKL. The CDR3 is 15 residues long. Trimming shortened V by 0 bases and J by 5 bases, and 13 bases separated the two germline ends. Here the CDR3 DNA reads TGCGCCAGCAGCCAAGAAGGGGTGCCCATGGAGACCCAGTACTTC. Translated, it gives CASSQEGVPMETQYF.

Ten or more counts support this clonotype. The chain uses TRBV20-1 and TRBJ1-1; D perhaps matches TRBD1 (5 bases). CDR3 size: 15 residues. The ends were cut back, 1 base at V and 10 bases at J, with 22 bases in the middle. CDR1 DFQATT and CDR2 SNEGSKA come from the germline V gene (reference sequence). CDR3 nucleotide sequence: TGCAGTGCTAGAGGGGGACTCGGACCCAGGGACTCAGCTTTCTTT. It encodes CSARGGLGPRDSAFF.